A single sample gave rise to the 13 T cell receptor beta chains below, sequenced in a study of T cells expressing NK-cell markers. Using the 5' RACE reads, TCRdb records one entry per CDR3 protein without DNA. The table gives about 460,000 distinct CDR3 sequences; the top ten clones make up about 1.5% of it. The specimen was blood T cells: a sorted CD56 or NKG2C T cell subset, CD4+ or CD8+ T cells, or bulk PBMC T cells (not recorded which). The origin of the receptors is a woman between 50 and 59 years old in good health.

The chain has TRBV10-3 and TRBJ1-1; TCRdb selects TRBD1, and the lack of DNA leaves this call unchecked. CDR1 and CDR2 from the germline V gene are ENHRY and SYGVKD. The CDR3 consists of 16 residues. The CDR3: CAISALDRGGGTEAFF.

V usage is TRBV14 and J usage is TRBJ2-1; TCRdb reports TRBD2, a call that lacks DNA to check it against. The CDR3 runs to 15 residues. Germline CDR1 SGHDN, CDR2 FVKESK. The chain's CDR3 is CASSQGELAYNEQFF.

The CDR3 region is CASSTRLADNEQFF. V usage is TRBV9 and J usage is TRBJ2-1; TCRdb's D gene call, TRBD2, goes unchecked for lack of DNA. Germline CDR1 reads SGDLS; CDR2 reads YYNGEE. This CDR3 comprises 14 residues. Full variable domain (rest looked up from reference TRBV9 and TRBJ2-1): DSGVTQTPKHLITATGQRVTLRCSPRSGDLSVYWYQQSLDQGLQFLIQYYNGEERAKGNILERFSAQQFPDLHSELNLSSLELGDSALYFCASSTRLADNEQFFGPGTRLTVL.

The V and J genes are TRBV28 and TRBJ1-3. Germline lookup yields CDR1 MDHEN and CDR2 SYDVKM. The CDR3 sequence is 13 residues long. This CDR3 reads CASSLMLGFAIYF.

The rearrangement links TRBV5-1 to TRBJ2-3; with no DNA, the TCRdb D assignment of TRBD1 cannot be verified. Germline lookup yields CDR1 SGHRS and CDR2 YFSETQ. CDR3 length: 16 amino acids. CDR3 sequence reads: CASSDPTGPRADTQYF.

The rearrangement uses TRBV4-1 and TRBJ2-1; the D call from TCRdb, TRBD1, cannot be confirmed without DNA. Germline V gene sequence: CDR1 MGHRA, CDR2 YSYEKL. CDR3 length equals 16 residues. The CDR3 region is CASSRPVGGLYNEQFF.

The chain has TRBV19 and TRBJ1-2; absent DNA, TCRdb's TRBD1 call cannot be checked. Per the germline V gene, CDR1 is LNHDA and CDR2 is SQIVND (reference sequence). The CDR3 consists of 15 residues. The CDR3 here is CASSRKPGQGYGYTF.

This chain connects TRBV5-1 to TRBJ2-1. The length of the CDR3 is 17 residues. CDR1 is SGHRS and CDR2 is YFSETQ in the germline V gene. CDR3 protein: CASSLAKAELSYNEQFF.

The V call is TRBV15, the J call TRBJ2-2; the D gene TCRdb calls, TRBD2, cannot be checked with no DNA. The CDR3 sequence is 13 residues long. Looked up from germline, CDR1 is LNHNV and CDR2 is YYDKDF (reference sequence). The CDR3 loop is CATAKGLTGELFF.

The chain carries TRBV9 and TRBJ2-1; TCRdb's D gene call, TRBD2, goes unchecked for lack of DNA. CDR1 is SGDLS and CDR2 is YYNGEE in the germline V gene. There are 18 residues in the CDR3. Here the CDR3 reads CASSVDPGREAPLNEQFF.

V gene TRBV5-1 combines with J gene TRBJ1-1; TCRdb's assignment of TRBD1 cannot be checked, as there is no DNA. There are 17 residues in the CDR3. The V gene's germline CDR1 is SGHRS and CDR2 YFSETQ. The CDR3 sequence is CASRQTTGGRLNTEAFF.

CDR3 protein: CASSSLQGQDYNEQFF. The J gene is TRBJ2-1, the V gene TRBV12-3 or TRBV12-4; the TRBD2 assignment by TCRdb is unverifiable without DNA. There are 16 residues in the CDR3.

The rearrangement uses TRBV3-1 and TRBJ2-1. The CDR3 has 15 residues. Germline CDR1 and CDR2: LGHDT and YNNKEL (reference sequence). The CDR3 here is CASSPRFGLYNEQFF.